This passage covers 7 T cell receptor beta chains from one sample sequenced in a study of cytomegalovirus exposure and HLA in healthy donors. PCR primers comprised 60 Vbeta and 13 Jbeta primers. Here immunoSEQ multiplex PCR was the method, and the copy in TCRdb shows in-frame clones only, minus some. The sample carries around 70,000 clones, 60% to 80% recorded once. The specimen sequenced was PBMCs. The receptors derive from a woman in her thirties or forties in good health and CMV-seropositive.

This rearrangement joins TRBV23-1 to TRBJ2-3; D perhaps matches TRBD1 (5 bases). TRBV23-1 is treated as an ORF (open reading frame) with a function not yet certain. The CDR3 runs to 14 residues. V lost 3 bases to trimming and J lost 0 bases, with 7 bases between them. The chain's CDR3 is CASSQRQSTDTQYF. DNA of the CDR3: TGCGCCAGCAGTCAGCGACAGAGCACAGATACGCAGTATTTT.

CDR3 sequence (DNA): TGTGCCAGCAGTGAATCTTGGAGTGGGGAGACCCAGTACTTC. Translated, it gives CASSESWSGETQYF. The rearrangement uses TRBV6-1 and TRBJ2-5; D is ambiguous. V was pared by 2 bases and J by 5 bases, with 12 bases between. Germline lookup yields CDR1 MNHNS and CDR2 SASEGT. The CDR3 runs 14 residues.

The V call is TRBV30, the J call TRBJ2-2, with D unresolved. The CDR3 length is 14 residues. Germline V CDR1 and CDR2: GTSNPN, SVGIG (reference sequence). Trimming removed 1 base from V and 1 base from J, with 7 bases in between. This chain's CDR3 is CAWSASGNTGELFF. CDR3 bases: TGTGCCTGGAGTGCCTCAGGGAACACCGGGGAGCTGTTTTTT.

The chain combines TRBV2 with TRBJ2-7, with 9 bases fitting TRBD1. Germline CDR1 and CDR2: SNHLY and FYNNEI. This CDR3 comprises 15 residues. V trimming: 7 bases; J trimming: 5 bases; junction bases outside the gene matches: 12. The CDR3 nucleotides read TGTGCCAGCACGCTAGTTGGGACAGGGCGCAACGAGCAGTACTTC. It yields the protein CASTLVGTGRNEQYF.

The V gene is TRBV6-5, the J gene TRBJ2-5; TRBD1 matches at 7 bases. The junction had 6 bases not matched to a gene; V was cut back by 6 bases and J by 2 bases. Germline-derived CDR1 and CDR2 are MNHEY and SVGAGI. CDR3 length equals 14 residues. The DNA for the CDR3 is TGTGCCAGCAGGACCACAGGGGTTCAAGAGACCCAGTACTTC. Protein sequence: CASRTTGVQETQYF.

V and J are TRBV2 and TRBJ2-1; 9 bases agree with TRBD2. CDR1 is SNHLY, CDR2 FYNNEI, per germline. The CDR3 totals 15 residues. V shed 7 bases, J shed 4 bases, and the junction held 8 bases outside the gene matches. The CDR3 loop is CASKGQRGAYNEQFF. Here the CDR3 DNA reads TGTGCCAGCAAGGGTCAGCGGGGGGCATACAATGAGCAGTTCTTC. The full variable domain, its missing parts supplied by reference TRBV2 and TRBJ2-1, is EPEVTQTPSHQVTQMGQEVILRCVPISNHLYFYWYRQILGQKVEFLVSFYNNEISEKSEIFDDQFSVERPDGSNFTLKIRSTKLEDSAMYFCASKGQRGAYNEQFFGPGTRLTVL.

This clone was counted a few times. The chain carries TRBV15 and TRBJ2-3; TRBD1 matches at 7 bases. Germline V gives CDR1 LNHNV, CDR2 YYDKDF (reference sequence). The CDR3 is 15 residues long. The ends lost 2 bases at V and 4 bases at J; junction bases unmatched: 6. This CDR3 is CATSRRDRAADTQYF. CDR3 nucleotide sequence: TGTGCCACCAGCAGACGAGACAGGGCCGCAGATACGCAGTATTTT.